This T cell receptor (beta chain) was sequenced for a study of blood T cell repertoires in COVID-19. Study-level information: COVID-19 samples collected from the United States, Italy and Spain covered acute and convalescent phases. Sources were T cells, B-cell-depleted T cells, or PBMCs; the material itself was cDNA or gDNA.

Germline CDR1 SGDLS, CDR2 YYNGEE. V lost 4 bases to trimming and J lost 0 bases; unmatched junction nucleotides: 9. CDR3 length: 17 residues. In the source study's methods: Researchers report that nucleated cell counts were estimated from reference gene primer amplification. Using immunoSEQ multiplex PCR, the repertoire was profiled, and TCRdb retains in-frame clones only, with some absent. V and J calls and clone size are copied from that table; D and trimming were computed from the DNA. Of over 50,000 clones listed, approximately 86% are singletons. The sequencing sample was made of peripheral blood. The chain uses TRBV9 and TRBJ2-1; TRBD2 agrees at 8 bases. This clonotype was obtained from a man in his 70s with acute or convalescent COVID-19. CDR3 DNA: TGTGCCAGCAGCATATCCGGGGGGGCCAACTCCTACAATGAGCAGTTCTTC. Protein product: CASSISGGANSYNEQFF.